The rows below give T cell receptor beta chains drawn from one sample of a study of cytomegalovirus exposure and HLA in healthy donors. Generated by immunoSEQ multiplex PCR, the TCRdb table keeps only in-frame clones and is missing some. This table holds about 110,000 clones. The sample consisted of PBMCs. Receptors were obtained from a man aged 18 to 30 in good health and CMV-seronegative. Each CDR3 is given with its conserved first and last residue. Each record gives: J gene, D gene, CDR3 length, V gene, CDR3 DNA, CDR3 protein. D genes are given only for firm matches.

j_call: TRBJ1-2; d_call: TRBD1; cdr3_length: 14; v_call: TRBV29-1; cdr3_nt: TGCAGCGCTCTGACAGGGAAGGACAACTATGGCTACACCTTC; cdr3_aa: CSALTGKDNYGYTF
j_call: TRBJ1-1; d_call: -; cdr3_length: 14; v_call: TRBV18; cdr3_nt: TGTGCCAGCTCACCAATTCGGGGAGGCACTGAAGCTTTCTTT; cdr3_aa: CASSPIRGGTEAFF
j_call: TRBJ1-1; d_call: -; cdr3_length: 14; v_call: TRBV6-1; cdr3_nt: TGTGCCAGCAGTGAAAGGGTACTAGGGACTGAAGCTTTCTTT; cdr3_aa: CASSERVLGTEAFF
j_call: TRBJ2-7; d_call: TRBD2; cdr3_length: 22; v_call: TRBV27; cdr3_nt: TGTGCCAGCAGTCGTTCGGGACTAGCGGGAGTTCAGTGGGAGATGGACTCCTACGAGCAGTACTTC; cdr3_aa: CASSRSGLAGVQWEMDSYEQYF
j_call: TRBJ1-2; d_call: -; cdr3_length: 12; v_call: TRBV6-6; cdr3_nt: TGTGCCAGCAGTTATAGGGGCGAGGGCTACACCTTC; cdr3_aa: CASSYRGEGYTF
j_call: TRBJ1-2; d_call: TRBD1; cdr3_length: 15; v_call: TRBV9; cdr3_nt: TGTGCCAGCAGCGTGACAGGGGGCGCAAACTATGGCTACACCTTC; cdr3_aa: CASSVTGGANYGYTF
j_call: TRBJ1-1; d_call: -; cdr3_length: 11; v_call: TRBV7-8; cdr3_nt: TGTGCCAGCAGCTCCGGTGCTGAAGCTTTCTTT; cdr3_aa: CASSSGAEAFF
j_call: TRBJ2-1; d_call: -; cdr3_length: 13; v_call: TRBV5-4; cdr3_nt: TGTGCCAGCAGCTTCCGACTAGACAATGAGCAGTTCTTC; cdr3_aa: CASSFRLDNEQFF
j_call: TRBJ1-5; d_call: TRBD1; cdr3_length: 18; v_call: TRBV19; cdr3_nt: TGTGCCAGTAGTCCCGAAGGTCGGGGGACAGCGTTCAATCAGCCCCAGCATTTT; cdr3_aa: CASSPEGRGTAFNQPQHF
j_call: TRBJ2-1; d_call: TRBD2; cdr3_length: 16; v_call: TRBV11-2; cdr3_nt: TGTGCCAGCACCTTAGCGGGGGTCATCTCCTACAATGAGCAGTTCTTC; cdr3_aa: CASTLAGVISYNEQFF
j_call: TRBJ1-1; d_call: -; cdr3_length: 13; v_call: TRBV2; cdr3_nt: TGTGCCAGGGAGAACATTCTGAACACTGAAGCTTTCTTT; cdr3_aa: CARENILNTEAFF
j_call: TRBJ2-2; d_call: -; cdr3_length: 15; v_call: TRBV2; cdr3_nt: TGTGCCAGCAGTGAAGTAGCATCAAACACCGGGGAGCTGTTTTTT; cdr3_aa: CASSEVASNTGELFF
j_call: TRBJ2-7; d_call: -; cdr3_length: 13; v_call: TRBV2; cdr3_nt: TGTGCCAGCAATTCTTACGGACTCTACGAGCAGTACTTC; cdr3_aa: CASNSYGLYEQYF
j_call: TRBJ2-3; d_call: -; cdr3_length: 16; v_call: TRBV10-1; cdr3_nt: TGCGCCAGCAGTGAGTCGAGGTGGTCTAGCACAGATACGCAGTATTTT; cdr3_aa: CASSESRWSSTDTQYF
j_call: TRBJ2-7; d_call: -; cdr3_length: 14; v_call: TRBV18; cdr3_nt: TGTGCCAGCTCACCTGGGGAGGTAGAGGCCGAGCAGTACTTC; cdr3_aa: CASSPGEVEAEQYF
j_call: TRBJ1-2; d_call: -; cdr3_length: 17; v_call: TRBV19; cdr3_nt: TGTGCCAGTAGCAACCCTGCGGGCCCCAGCTTCAACTATGGCTACACCTTC; cdr3_aa: CASSNPAGPSFNYGYTF
j_call: TRBJ1-1; d_call: -; cdr3_length: 13; v_call: TRBV5-8; cdr3_nt: TGTGCCAGCAGCTTGATAATTGGGGCTGCAGCTTTCTTT; cdr3_aa: CASSLIIGAAAFF
j_call: TRBJ1-2; d_call: -; cdr3_length: 13; v_call: TRBV7-6; cdr3_nt: TGTGCCAGCAGCTTAAAACAGAACTATGGCTACACCTTC; cdr3_aa: CASSLKQNYGYTF
j_call: TRBJ2-1; d_call: TRBD1; cdr3_length: 11; v_call: TRBV19; cdr3_nt: TGTGCCTCCGGACAGGGCTATGAGCAGTTCTTC; cdr3_aa: CASGQGYEQFF
j_call: TRBJ2-1; d_call: TRBD1; cdr3_length: 19; v_call: TRBV9; cdr3_nt: TGTGCCAGCAGCGTAACATGGGAGGACAGGGCCACCCGGGTAAATGAGCAGTTCTTC; cdr3_aa: CASSVTWEDRATRVNEQFF
j_call: TRBJ1-4; d_call: -; cdr3_length: 17; v_call: TRBV11-2; cdr3_nt: TGTGCCAGCAGCTTAGAGGGTGGGAGTGCAACTAATGAAAAACTGTTTTTT; cdr3_aa: CASSLEGGSATNEKLFF
j_call: TRBJ2-3; d_call: -; cdr3_length: 17; v_call: TRBV7-3; cdr3_nt: TGTGCCAGCAGCTTAACTTCTGGAGGGGGGGCCATGAATACGCAGTATTTT; cdr3_aa: CASSLTSGGGAMNTQYF
j_call: TRBJ2-5; d_call: -; cdr3_length: 14; v_call: TRBV15; cdr3_nt: TGTGCCACCAGCTTCCGGACAGCGGAAGAGACCCAGTACTTC; cdr3_aa: CATSFRTAEETQYF
j_call: TRBJ1-1; d_call: TRBD1; cdr3_length: 16; v_call: TRBV7-9; cdr3_nt: TGTGCCAGCATGAGGGGGACAGGGGCCTTGAACACTGAAGCTTTCTTT; cdr3_aa: CASMRGTGALNTEAFF
j_call: TRBJ1-1; d_call: -; cdr3_length: 15; v_call: TRBV7-6; cdr3_nt: TGTGCCAGCAGCTTAGCGTCAGGCTTGAACACTGAAGCTTTCTTT; cdr3_aa: CASSLASGLNTEAFF
j_call: TRBJ2-7; d_call: TRBD1; cdr3_length: 14; v_call: TRBV5-4; cdr3_nt: TGTGCCAGCAGCTTACAGGGGCAGCCCTACGAGCAGTACTTC; cdr3_aa: CASSLQGQPYEQYF
j_call: TRBJ2-1; d_call: -; cdr3_length: 16; v_call: TRBV5-1; cdr3_nt: TGCGCCAGCACCTCAGGGGCGGGAGTAGGAGCTGATGAGCAGTTCTTC; cdr3_aa: CASTSGAGVGADEQFF
j_call: TRBJ1-5; d_call: -; cdr3_length: 15; v_call: TRBV5-5; cdr3_nt: TGTGCCAGCAGCTTGGACAGATATAGCAATCAGCCCCAGCATTTT; cdr3_aa: CASSLDRYSNQPQHF
j_call: TRBJ1-5; d_call: TRBD1; cdr3_length: 15; v_call: TRBV28; cdr3_nt: TGTGCCAGCAGTTTACGGGACAGTAGCAATCAGCCCCAGCATTTT; cdr3_aa: CASSLRDSSNQPQHF
j_call: TRBJ2-3; d_call: -; cdr3_length: 14; v_call: TRBV5-6; cdr3_nt: TGTGCCAGCAGCTCCACGCGGGCGGGCGATACGCAGTATTTT; cdr3_aa: CASSSTRAGDTQYF
j_call: TRBJ2-1; d_call: -; cdr3_length: 14; v_call: TRBV6-1; cdr3_nt: TGTGCCAGCAGTGAGCCAGGTTACTACAATGAGCAGTTCTTC; cdr3_aa: CASSEPGYYNEQFF
j_call: TRBJ1-1; d_call: TRBD1; cdr3_length: 15; v_call: TRBV19; cdr3_nt: TGTGCCAGTAGTAAGGGACAGGGGGCTCGGACTGAAGCTTTCTTT; cdr3_aa: CASSKGQGARTEAFF
j_call: TRBJ1-5; d_call: -; cdr3_length: 13; v_call: TRBV6-1; cdr3_nt: TGTGCCAGCAGTAGACAGCTAAATCAGCCCCAGCATTTT; cdr3_aa: CASSRQLNQPQHF
j_call: TRBJ1-1; d_call: -; cdr3_length: 13; v_call: TRBV19; cdr3_nt: TGTGCCAGTAGTATAGCAGGGGACACTGAAGCTTTCTTT; cdr3_aa: CASSIAGDTEAFF
j_call: TRBJ1-5; d_call: -; cdr3_length: 11; v_call: TRBV20-1; cdr3_nt: TGCAGTGCTAGAGGGGGCGAAGCTCAGCATTTT; cdr3_aa: CSARGGEAQHF
j_call: TRBJ1-2; d_call: -; cdr3_length: 15; v_call: TRBV6-4; cdr3_nt: TGTGCCAGCAGTGAGGGTCCTGACAGGACCCATGGCTACACCTTC; cdr3_aa: CASSEGPDRTHGYTF
j_call: TRBJ1-2; d_call: -; cdr3_length: 13; v_call: TRBV19; cdr3_nt: TGTGCCAGTAGTAACACAGGCGTCTATGGCTACACCTTC; cdr3_aa: CASSNTGVYGYTF
j_call: TRBJ1-1; d_call: TRBD1; cdr3_length: 16; v_call: TRBV25-1; cdr3_nt: TGTGCCAGCAGTGAATTTGACAGGGGGCAGAACACTGAAGCTTTCTTT; cdr3_aa: CASSEFDRGQNTEAFF
j_call: TRBJ2-5; d_call: -; cdr3_length: 15; v_call: TRBV7-6; cdr3_nt: TGTGCCAGCAGCTCCACACTGGGGCAACAAGAGACCCAGTACTTC; cdr3_aa: CASSSTLGQQETQYF
j_call: TRBJ1-1; d_call: TRBD1; cdr3_length: 13; v_call: TRBV7-9; cdr3_nt: TGTGCCAGCAGCTTCTCCTTGACAGGGACGCCTTTCTTT; cdr3_aa: CASSFSLTGTPFF
j_call: TRBJ1-1; d_call: -; cdr3_length: 13; v_call: TRBV30; cdr3_nt: TGTGCCTGGCAGGGGAACGTTTTGACTGAAGCTTTCTTT; cdr3_aa: CAWQGNVLTEAFF
j_call: TRBJ1-6; d_call: TRBD1; cdr3_length: 17; v_call: TRBV7-8; cdr3_nt: TGTGCCAGCAGCCATTTCCCCCGGGACAGGGATAATTCACCCCTCCACTTT; cdr3_aa: CASSHFPRDRDNSPLHF
j_call: TRBJ1-3; d_call: TRBD1; cdr3_length: 18; v_call: TRBV9; cdr3_nt: TGTGCCAGCAGCCTCAGTGGGGGGACAGGGTATTTCGGGAACACCATATATTTT; cdr3_aa: CASSLSGGTGYFGNTIYF
j_call: TRBJ1-1; d_call: TRBD1; cdr3_length: 13; v_call: TRBV28; cdr3_nt: TGTGCCAGCAATACAGGGGGCGGCACTGAAGCTTTCTTT; cdr3_aa: CASNTGGGTEAFF
j_call: TRBJ2-3; d_call: -; cdr3_length: 12; v_call: TRBV7-9; cdr3_nt: TGTGCCAGCAGCCCCTCTACAGATACGCAGTATTTT; cdr3_aa: CASSPSTDTQYF
j_call: TRBJ1-5; d_call: TRBD1; cdr3_length: 13; v_call: TRBV7-9; cdr3_nt: TGTGCCAGCACTGACAGGGCCAATCAGCCCCAGCATTTT; cdr3_aa: CASTDRANQPQHF
j_call: TRBJ1-1; d_call: TRBD1; cdr3_length: 16; v_call: TRBV18; cdr3_nt: TGTGCCAGCTCACAACTCGGACAGGTGGGGAACACTGAAGCTTTCTTT; cdr3_aa: CASSQLGQVGNTEAFF
j_call: TRBJ2-7; d_call: -; cdr3_length: 15; v_call: TRBV10-1; cdr3_nt: TGCGCCAGCAATAGGGCAGTTGGGAGCTCCTACGAGCAGTACTTC; cdr3_aa: CASNRAVGSSYEQYF
j_call: TRBJ1-1; d_call: -; cdr3_length: 14; v_call: TRBV7-9; cdr3_nt: TGTGCCAGCAGCTTAATTCAGATGAACACTGAAGCTTTCTTT; cdr3_aa: CASSLIQMNTEAFF
j_call: TRBJ1-5; d_call: -; cdr3_length: 12; v_call: TRBV19; cdr3_nt: TGTGCCAGTTGGCACCGGGGGGAGCCCCAGCATTTT; cdr3_aa: CASWHRGEPQHF
j_call: TRBJ1-4; d_call: -; cdr3_length: 15; v_call: TRBV2; cdr3_nt: TGTGCCAGCGATGATGAGGTTTCTGGCGTAGAAAAACTGTTTTTT; cdr3_aa: CASDDEVSGVEKLFF